This T cell receptor (beta chain) derives from a study of T cells in Graves' hyperthyroidism and ophthalmopathy. Germline V gene lookup returns CDR1 MDHEN and CDR2 SYDVKM. V was trimmed by 7 bases and J by 4 bases, leaving 16 bases between them. The CDR3 is 15 residues long. RNA transcripts provided the source from which TCR beta CDR3 regions were amplified. Researchers ran a first-round RT-PCR on the TCR CDR3 using the HTBI primer set. TCRdb reanalysed the multiplex PCR reads using MiXCR and keeps one entry per CDR3 protein. The profile shows more than 500,000 distinct CDR3 sequences, under 20% of them singletons.

The TCR originated in a woman aged 25-40 years with Graves' hyperthyroidism. This rearrangement joins TRBV28 to TRBJ2-2; D tentatively reads TRBD1 or TRBD2 (6 bases each). Sequencing input: blood. CDR3 amino acids: CASTRGGPITGELFF. CDR3 bases: TGTGCCAGCACCCGTGGGGGGCCGATCACCGGGGAGCTGTTTTTT. Full variable domain (rest looked up from reference TRBV28 and TRBJ2-2): DVKVTQSSRYLVKRTGEKVFLECVQDMDHENMFWYRQDPGLGLRLIYFSYDVKMKEKGDIPEGYSVSREKKERFSLILESASTNQTSMYLCASTRGGPITGELFFGEGSRLTVL.